The 5 T cell receptor beta chains presented below share a single source sample, sequenced in a study of cytomegalovirus exposure and HLA in healthy donors. Use of 60 Vbeta and 13 Jbeta primers characterized the PCR. Generated by immunoSEQ multiplex PCR, the TCRdb table keeps only in-frame clones and is missing some. The sample has tens of thousands of clones, approximately 81% seen once. Sequencing was performed on PBMCs. Every receptor here comes from a woman in her twenties or thirties in good health and CMV-seropositive.

The V gene is TRBV28, the J gene TRBJ1-2, with D tentatively TRBD1 (6 bases). The V gene lost 5 bases and the J gene lost 4 bases, with 11 bases spanning the gap. Germline assignment: CDR1 MDHEN and CDR2 SYDVKM. The CDR3 runs to 13 residues. The CDR3 DNA is TGTGCCAGCAGTCCTACAGGGCTCTATGGCTACACCTTC. As protein: CASSPTGLYGYTF.

The V and J genes are TRBV6-1 and TRBJ1-4; D is unresolved. CDR3 size: 13 residues. CDR1 is MNHNS, CDR2 SASEGT, per germline. Trimming stripped 2 bases from V and 4 bases from J, with 5 bases between. The CDR3 region is CASSEQFNEKLFF. The CDR3 DNA sequence: TGTGCCAGCAGTGAACAGTTTAATGAAAAACTGTTTTTT.

The J gene is TRBJ2-1, the V gene TRBV4-1, with a tentative D call TRBD2 (5 bases). The CDR3 consists of 15 residues. CDR1 is MGHRA, CDR2 YSYEKL, per germline. V gave up 0 bases and J gave up 0 bases, with 6 bases separating them. The DNA for the CDR3 is TGCGCCAGCAGCCAAGATGAGGGCTCCTACAATGAGCAGTTCTTC. Encoded protein: CASSQDEGSYNEQFF.

There are a few counts of this clone. The chain carries TRBV4-3 and TRBJ2-3; D is ambiguous. Trimming removed 1 base at V and 4 bases at J, with 15 bases between. The length of the CDR3 is 16 residues. The germline gives CDR1 LGHNA, CDR2 YSLEER. DNA of the CDR3: TGCGCCAGCAGCCAAGGTGCGAGATCGAGAGCAGATACGCAGTATTTT. Protein sequence: CASSQGARSRADTQYF.

The chain is built from TRBV30 and TRBJ1-1; D may be TRBD1 (5 bases). V lost 3 bases and J lost 8, with 19 bases in between. CDR3 size: 14 residues. Germline lookup yields CDR1 GTSNPN and CDR2 SVGIG (reference sequence). DNA for the CDR3: TGTGCCTGGAGGGCGGGACTTATACAACCCGAAGCTTTCTTT. It is translated as CAWRAGLIQPEAFF.